The rows below give T cell receptor beta chains drawn from one sample of a study of technical replicates of blood from a few donors. The method was immunoSEQ multiplex PCR; TCRdb's version includes in-frame clones alone and lacks a portion of them. The sample has approximately 10,000 clones, 93% seen once. What was sequenced was PBMCs. Every receptor here comes from a human donor in good health. CDR3s include the opening cysteine and the closing phenylalanine or tryptophan. Fields, in order: J gene, V gene, clone size, D gene, CDR3 DNA, CDR3 protein. The D gene is left open where the match is weak. Clone size, where shown, is once, few, many, or a class for clones that have expanded.

TRBJ1-1 TRBV29-1 few . TGCAGCGTTGTCGGACAGATTATGAACACTGAAGCTTTCTTT CSVVGQIMNTEAFF
TRBJ1-1 TRBV6-1 . . TGTGCCAGCAGTGAGGGTACCAGGGCCTACCCTGAAGCTTTCTTT CASSEGTRAYPEAFF
TRBJ2-3 TRBV19 . . TGTGCCAGTAGTATCAGGGCCGGAAGTGATACGCAGTATTTT CASSIRAGSDTQYF
TRBJ1-3 TRBV7-8 . . TGTGCCAGCAGCTTAGTTTCCGGTCTCTCTGGAAACACCATATATTTT CASSLVSGLSGNTIYF
TRBJ2-1 TRBV7-9 . TRBD1 TGTGCCAGCAGCCCAGGGACAGTTGGATTCAATGAGCAGTTCTTC CASSPGTVGFNEQFF
TRBJ2-7 TRBV28 . TRBD2 TGTGCCAGCAGTTCACTAGCGGGAGGGCCCCACGAGCAGTACTTC CASSSLAGGPHEQYF
TRBJ1-1 TRBV27 . . TGTGCCAGCAGTTATGCCGGGAACACTGAAGCTTTCTTT CASSYAGNTEAFF
TRBJ2-5 TRBV5-1 . . TGCGCCAGCAGCTTGGTGGAGGGGGCTGGTGAGACCCAGTACTTC CASSLVEGAGETQYF
TRBJ2-7 TRBV5-1 . . TGCGCCAGCAGTAGCCGACCGTTCAGTCCGGACGAGCAGTACTTC CASSSRPFSPDEQYF
TRBJ1-1 TRBV11-2 . TRBD1 TGTGCCAGCAGCCCCGGGACAGGGGTATACCTGAACACTGAAGCTTTCTTT CASSPGTGVYLNTEAFF